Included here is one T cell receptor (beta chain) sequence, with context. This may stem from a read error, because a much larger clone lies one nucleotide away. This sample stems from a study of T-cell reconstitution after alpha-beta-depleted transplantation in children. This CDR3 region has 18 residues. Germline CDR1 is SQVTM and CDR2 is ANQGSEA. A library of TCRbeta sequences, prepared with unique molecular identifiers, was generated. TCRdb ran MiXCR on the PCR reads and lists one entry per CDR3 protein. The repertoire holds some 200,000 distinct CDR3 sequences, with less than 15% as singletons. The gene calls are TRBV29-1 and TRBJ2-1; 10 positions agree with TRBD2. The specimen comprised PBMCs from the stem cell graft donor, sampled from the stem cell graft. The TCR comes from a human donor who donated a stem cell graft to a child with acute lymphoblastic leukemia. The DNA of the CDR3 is TGCAGCGTTGGTGGCTCGGGGCTAGCGGGAGTAGGGTACAATGAGCACTTCTTC. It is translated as CSVGGSGLAGVGYNEHFF.